Listed below are T cell receptor beta chains from one sample, sequenced in a study of T-cell reconstitution after alpha-beta-depleted transplantation in children. One entry per CDR3 protein, called by TCRdb with MiXCR from the PCR reads. The data contain around 700,000 distinct CDR3 sequences, around 12% of them singletons. Sequencing used PBMCs, obtained before TCRalphabeta/CD19-depleted stem cell transplant. The receptor source for this set is a girl aged 2-10 years with congenital amegakaryocytic thrombocytopenia, due to receive a stem cell transplant. The conserved cysteine and the conserved F or W are not part of the CDR3 here. Rows may omit the clone size; those that give it use once, few, many or a size class.

J gene | clone size | V gene | CDR3 protein
TRBJ1-1 | . | TRBV15 | ATSRDRVGDTEAF
TRBJ1-1 | few | TRBV5-5 | ASSPDVDTEAF
TRBJ2-4 | few | TRBV28 | ASSPRKNIQY
TRBJ2-1 | . | TRBV20-1 | SARNREGRQDNEQF
TRBJ2-1 | many | TRBV20-1 | SAMHHNEQF
TRBJ1-1 | many | TRBV12-3/TRBV12-4 | AGLQGIYTEAF
TRBJ2-1 | many | TRBV29-1 | SVDALAGADEQF
TRBJ2-7 | few | TRBV2 | ASSALAGPTLKYEQY
TRBJ2-1 | . | TRBV20-1 | SASITGGLPEQF
TRBJ2-2 | many | TRBV10-2 | ASKLIAGAGGELF
TRBJ1-1 | . | TRBV19 | ASSILANTEAF
TRBJ2-3 | many | TRBV20-1 | SASSSGRVGDTQY
TRBJ2-7 | many | TRBV20-1 | SAGDLNWGEQY
TRBJ2-7 | many | TRBV5-1 | ASSLVLQTGGEQY
TRBJ2-5 | . | TRBV20-1 | SAGPLFAQY
TRBJ2-5 | many | TRBV6-6 | ASSGEGETQY
TRBJ2-5 | few | TRBV18 | ASSPTGGEETQY
TRBJ1-5 | few | TRBV29-1 | SVVLAGDQPQH
TRBJ2-1 | many | TRBV29-1 | SVRTGFYNEQF
TRBJ1-1 | few | TRBV7-3 | ASSLTAGDTEAF
TRBJ2-7 | few | TRBV10-3 | AISVGLAGAGEQY
TRBJ1-1 | few | TRBV5-1 | ASSLGMERNTEAF
TRBJ2-1 | many | TRBV12-3/TRBV12-4 | ASPAASGEQF
TRBJ2-6 | . | TRBV19 | ATKGAGAIVLS
TRBJ2-7 | few | TRBV7-6 | ASSLDKSGTSLYEQY
TRBJ1-1 | . | TRBV29-1 | SVEADSRSTEAF
TRBJ2-3 | few | TRBV7-9 | ASSFYLEGQAQY
TRBJ2-7 | many | TRBV29-1 | SVEKDWSYEQY
TRBJ2-5 | . | TRBV6-1 | ASSEDLVGQY
TRBJ2-3 | many | TRBV6-4 | ASSEAGGGTDTQY
TRBJ2-1 | many | TRBV29-1 | SARTGFLRNEQF
TRBJ2-1 | many | TRBV6-5 | ASSYDAEDNEQF
TRBJ2-6 | few | TRBV7-9 | ASTHNTGANVLT
TRBJ1-1 | . | TRBV5-1 | ASSRRDRVRTEAF
TRBJ2-3 | . | TRBV20-1 | SAGLYNTDTQY
TRBJ2-3 | . | TRBV14 | ASSQELAGEPADTQY
TRBJ2-6 | many | TRBV28 | ASQGAIKANVLT
TRBJ2-6 | few | TRBV4-2 | ASSSRQGYIYNVLT
TRBJ2-1 | few | TRBV7-9 | ASSPPEQF